This TCR beta chain was sequenced during a study of T cells after yellow fever vaccination. Overall study: The SMART-Seq v4 Ultra Low Input method served to prepare the low-cell-number fractions. General study results and limits: The study found a weaker secondary response that peaked faster, day 5 versus 15. Detected again after the booster were most primary-vaccination clones, at 96% CD4 and 70% to 90% CD8. The study noted that FACS-sorted repertoires could contain abundant clonotypes contaminating from the bulk population.

This clonotype was seen only a few times. Its antigen is undetermined. Germline V gene data show CDR1 as LGHNA and CDR2 as YNFKEQ. There are 16 residues in the CDR3. The V and J ends lost 0 bases and 13 bases, in that order; junction bases with no gene match: 15. TCRdb redid the calling of the 5' RACE reads with MiXCR, one entry per CDR3 protein. The repertoire holds 300,000 to 400,000 distinct CDR3 sequences, 7.5% to 9% seen once, with roughly 18% in the top ten. The sample here was PBMCs, taken on the day of the first yellow fever vaccination. This clonotype was obtained from a man aged 18 to 29 who received the YFV17D yellow fever vaccine. The chain has TRBV4-2 and TRBJ2-4, with 7 nucleotides matching TRBD2. CDR3 loop: CASSQDRQGGGRAQYF. Here the CDR3 DNA reads TGTGCCAGCAGCCAAGATCGTCAGGGTGGCGGGAGAGCGCAGTACTTC.